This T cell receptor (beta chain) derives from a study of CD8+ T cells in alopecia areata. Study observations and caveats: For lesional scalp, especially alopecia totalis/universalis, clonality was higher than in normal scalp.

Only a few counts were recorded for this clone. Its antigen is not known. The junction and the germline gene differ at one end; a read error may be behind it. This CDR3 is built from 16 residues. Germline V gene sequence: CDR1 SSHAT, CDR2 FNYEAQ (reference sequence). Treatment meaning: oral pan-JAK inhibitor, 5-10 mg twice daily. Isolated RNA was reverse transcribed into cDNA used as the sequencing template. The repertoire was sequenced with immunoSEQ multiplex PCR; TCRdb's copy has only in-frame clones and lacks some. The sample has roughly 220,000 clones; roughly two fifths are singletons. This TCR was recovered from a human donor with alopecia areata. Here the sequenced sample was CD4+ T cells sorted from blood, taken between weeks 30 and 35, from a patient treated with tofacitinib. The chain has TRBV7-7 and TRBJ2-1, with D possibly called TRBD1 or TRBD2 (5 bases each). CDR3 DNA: TGTGCTAGCAGCTCTAGTATCGGTTTTACTGGGGGTGAGCAGTTCTTC. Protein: CASSSSIGFTGGEQFF. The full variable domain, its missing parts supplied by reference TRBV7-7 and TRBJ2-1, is GAGVSQSPRYKVTKRGQDVTLRCDPISSHATLYWYQQALGQGPEFLTYFNYEAQPDKSGLPSDRFSAERPEGSISTLTIQRTEQRDSAMYRCASSSSIGFTGGEQFFGPGTRLTVL.